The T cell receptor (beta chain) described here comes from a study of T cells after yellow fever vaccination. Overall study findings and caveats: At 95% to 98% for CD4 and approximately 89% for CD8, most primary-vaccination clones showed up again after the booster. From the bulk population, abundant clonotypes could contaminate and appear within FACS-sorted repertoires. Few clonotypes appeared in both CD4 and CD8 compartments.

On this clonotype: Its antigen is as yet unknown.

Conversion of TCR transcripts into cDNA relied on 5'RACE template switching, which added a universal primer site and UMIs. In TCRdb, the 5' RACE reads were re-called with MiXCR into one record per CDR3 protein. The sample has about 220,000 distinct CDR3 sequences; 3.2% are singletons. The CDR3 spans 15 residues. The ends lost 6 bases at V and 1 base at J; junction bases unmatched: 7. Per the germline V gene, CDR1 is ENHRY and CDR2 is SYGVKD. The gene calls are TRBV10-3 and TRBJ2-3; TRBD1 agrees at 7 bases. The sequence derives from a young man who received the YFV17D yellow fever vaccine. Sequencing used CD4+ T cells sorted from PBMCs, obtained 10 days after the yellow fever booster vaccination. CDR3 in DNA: TGTGCCATCAGCGAGGGGGCACGGGGCACAGATACGCAGTATTTT. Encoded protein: CAISEGARGTDTQYF.